What follows are 27 T cell receptor beta chains derived from one specimen sequenced in a study of immune characterization of retroperitoneal liposarcoma. TCRdb re-analysed the PCR reads in MiXCR, keeping a single row per CDR3 protein. Of around 1,400 distinct CDR3 sequences in the sample, roughly half were seen once. Source material: tumor tissue. The receptors shown here come from a female donor with retroperitoneal liposarcoma.

CDR3 DNA: TGTGCCAGCAGATCGTCCGATACGCAGTATTTT. Translated, it gives CASRSSDTQYF. V usage is TRBV6-5 and J usage is TRBJ2-3; D remains unclear. V was cut by 6 bases and J by 6 bases, with 7 bases left in between. Germline CDR1 MNHEY, CDR2 SVGAGI. CDR3 length: 11 amino acids.

This chain links TRBV6-1 with TRBJ2-4, with D possibly matching TRBD2 (6 bases). V was cut by 0 bases and J by 9 bases, with 12 bases left in between. Germline CDR1 reads MNHNS; CDR2 reads SASEGT. CDR3 length: 14 residues. Here the CDR3 reads CASSEAVQGGIQYF. DNA for the CDR3: TGTGCCAGCAGTGAAGCAGTTCAGGGAGGCATTCAGTACTTC.

A word on this clonotype: An end of the junction differs from the germline gene, which may be a read error. The J gene is TRBJ2-1, the V gene TRBV7-2; D is possibly TRBD2 (6 bases). The length of the CDR3 is 14 residues. CDR1 is SGHTA, CDR2 FQGNSA, per germline. CDR3: CASNPGGVTYEQFF. Here the CDR3 DNA reads TGTGCTAGCAACCCCGGGGGTGTGACCTACGAGCAGTTCTTC.

This clonotype was seen only a few times. V gene TRBV6-1 combines with J gene TRBJ1-2; D perhaps matches TRBD1 (6 bases). The DNA end lines up better with TRBJ2-1; the J call may be wrong. Per germline, CDR1 MNHNS and CDR2 SASEGT. This CDR3 is 15 amino acids long. Here the CDR3 DNA reads TGTGCCAGCAGGGTGGACAGATCTGTTTCAAATGAGCAGTTCTTC. Translation gives CASRVDRSVSNEQFF.

This clonotype was seen once. This CDR3 reads CASSETWQSYNEQYF. For the CDR3, the DNA is TGTGCCAGCAGTGAAACATGGCAGTCCTACAATGAGCAGTACTTC. The gene calls are TRBV6-5 and TRBJ2-5; D unresolved. The CDR3 loop spans 15 amino acids. Germline CDR1 and CDR2: MNHEY and SVGAGI. Deletions cut 5 bases from V and 11 bases from J, with 24 bases between.

This chain uses TRBV7-1 with TRBJ2-5, with a possible D match to TRBD2 (7 bases). TRBV7-1 is assigned to the ORF class and has an uncertain function. The V gene lost 6 bases and the J gene lost 5 bases, with 19 bases spanning the gap. This CDR3 has 15 amino acids. Here the CDR3 DNA reads TGTGCCAGCAGTAAAGGGGGGGCTTTCAAGGAGACCCAGTACTTC. It is translated as CASSKGGAFKETQYF.

This chain's CDR3 is CASSLVQTDTQYF. In nucleotides, the CDR3 is TGTGCCAGCAGCTTAGTTCAAACAGATACGCAGTATTTT. V gene TRBV11-3 combines with J gene TRBJ2-3; D ambiguous. Trimming shortened V by 1 base and J by 3 bases, and 5 bases separated the two germline ends. The V gene's germline CDR1 is SGHNT and CDR2 YENEEA. The CDR3 length is 13 residues.

In this sample, this clonotype turned up a few times. The rearrangement uses TRBV6-5 and TRBJ2-1, with TRBD2 matching over 10 bases. The better agreement between TRBJ2-5 and the DNA end casts doubt on the J call. CDR1 and CDR2 from the germline V gene are MNHEY and SVGAGI. CDR3 length: 14 amino acids. In nucleotides, the CDR3 is TGTGCCAGCAGTCAGAGACTAGCGGGAGAGACCCAGTACTTC. This encodes CASSQRLAGETQYF.

The chain has TRBV7-2 and TRBJ2-1, with D possibly being TRBD2 (7 bases). The end of the DNA is better explained by TRBJ2-7, so the J call may be wrong. In germline, CDR1 is SGHTA, CDR2 FQGNSA. The CDR3 extends over 15 amino acids. The CDR3 sequence is CASSLQSGGLYEQYF. In nucleotides, the CDR3 is TGTGCCAGCAGCTTACAATCCGGGGGGCTTTACGAGCAGTACTTC.

The chain couples TRBV25-1 to TRBJ2-1; D might be TRBD2 (6 bases). V lost 0 bases and J 8 bases, leaving 20 bases between the germline ends. Germline V gene sequence: CDR1 MGHDK, CDR2 SYGVNS. CDR3 length: 17 residues. Here the CDR3 DNA reads TGTGCCAGCAGTGAATATAAGGGAGGACCCAAAGACGATGAGCAGTTCTTC. Translated, it gives CASSEYKGGPKDDEQFF.

The rearrangement joins TRBV7-2 to TRBJ2-1, with D possibly matching TRBD2 (5 bases). Looked up from germline, CDR1 is SGHTA and CDR2 is FQGNSA. V lost 5 bases, J lost 13 bases, and 15 bases lay in between. This CDR3 has 12 residues. This CDR3 reads CASSPLWETQFF. CDR3 coding DNA: TGTGCCAGCAGCCCTCTATGGGAGACCCAGTTCTTC.

V usage is TRBV6-1 and J usage is TRBJ2-1, with 12 bases aligning to TRBD2. The last part of the DNA fits TRBJ2-5 better; the J call may be wrong. Germline assignment: CDR1 MNHNS and CDR2 SASEGT. The CDR3 is made up of 15 amino acids. The CDR3 reads CASSDLAGGQETQYF. The CDR3 nucleotides read TGTGCCAGCAGTGACCTAGCGGGGGGGCAGGAGACCCAGTACTTC.

This clonotype was found once. The chain links TRBV4-3 to TRBJ2-5; D remains ambiguous. The last part of the DNA fits TRBJ2-7 better; the J call may be wrong. Germline-derived CDR1 and CDR2 are LGHNA and YSLEER. This CDR3 spans 15 amino acids. The CDR3 region has the DNA TGCGCCAGCAGCCAGGCCAGGTTGACTGCCCACGAGCAGTACTTC. This translates into CASSQARLTAHEQYF.

This clonotype was observed a handful of times. This chain links TRBV6-1 with TRBJ2-5; 7 nucleotides line up with TRBD1. Germline V CDR1 and CDR2: MNHNS, SASEGT. The CDR3 contains 16 residues. J gave up 5 bases and V 6 bases, and 15 bases lay outside the gene matches. CDR3 region: CASRQGVTQQTETQYF. As DNA, the CDR3 is TGTGCCAGCAGGCAGGGGGTGACCCAGCAGACGGAGACCCAGTACTTC.

This sequence joins TRBV27 and TRBJ2-1, with 13 positions matching TRBD2. The V gene's germline CDR1 is MNHEY and CDR2 SMNVEV (reference sequence). The CDR3 contains 15 residues. J gave up 4 bases and V 8 bases, and 5 bases lay outside the gene matches. The CDR3 nucleotides read TGTGCCAGCGGCAGACTAGCGGGGGGTTACAATGAGCAGTTCTTC. The encoded protein is CASGRLAGGYNEQFF.

The CDR3 loop reads CASSTFRGAGRGGQYF. The DNA for the CDR3 is TGTGCCAGCAGCACTTTCCGGGGCGCGGGTCGAGGTGGGCAGTATTTT. The J gene is TRBJ2-3, the V gene TRBV27; perhaps D is TRBD1 or TRBD2 (5 bases each). There are 16 residues in the CDR3. CDR1 is MNHEY, CDR2 SMNVEV, per germline (reference sequence). Trimming left V 6 bases short and J 11 bases short, with 27 bases between.

Sample share makes this clonotype large (0.1 to 1%). This chain joins TRBV6-1 and TRBJ2-4, with TRBD1 matching 12 bases. The J call is in doubt because the DNA end fits TRBJ2-7 better. The CDR3 has 14 amino acids. Per the germline V gene, CDR1 is MNHNS and CDR2 is SASEGT. CDR3 in DNA: TGTGCCTCGCTCGGGACAGGGGGCGGGTACGAGCAGTACTTC. This sequence encodes CASLGTGGGYEQYF.

This clonotype was detected a few times. The chain recombines TRBV7-2 with TRBJ2-1; the D is unclear. The CDR3 spans 15 residues. V dropped 1 base and J dropped 3 bases, with 10 bases sitting between them. In germline, CDR1 is SGHTA, CDR2 FQGNSA. The DNA for the CDR3 is TGTGCCAGCAGCTTAGACACGGGTTTCTACAATGAGCAGTTCTTC. Protein sequence: CASSLDTGFYNEQFF.

This chain uses TRBV7-2 with TRBJ2-5; the D call may be TRBD1 or TRBD2 (6 bases each). Germline V lookup: CDR1 SGHTA, CDR2 FQGNSA. V lost 5 bases, J lost 3 bases, and 16 bases lay in between. The CDR3 length is 15 residues. CDR3 DNA sequence: TGTGCCAGCAGCCGTAGGGGGAGGATCGAAGAGACCCAGTACTTC. Translation: CASSRRGRIEETQYF. Supplemented by reference TRBV7-2 and TRBJ2-5, the full variable domain reads GAGVSQSPSNKVTEKGKDVELRCDPISGHTALYWYRQSLGQGLEFLIYFQGNSAPDKSGLPSDRFSAERTGGSVSTLTIQRTQQEDSAVYLCASSRRGRIEETQYFGPGTRLLVL.

This sequence joins TRBV7-6 and TRBJ2-4, with TRBD2 identical over 7 bases. The V gene end was trimmed by 1 base and the J gene end by 13 bases; junction bases not matched to a gene: 10. There are 14 residues in the CDR3. Germline-derived CDR1 and CDR2 are SGHVS and FNYEAQ. The CDR3 DNA sequence: TGTGCCAGCAGCTTAGAGGTGGTTCTAGCGGAACAGTACTTC. The encoded protein is CASSLEVVLAEQYF.

Of note for this clonotype: Given the absence of the conserved phenylalanine or tryptophan at the CDR3 end, a read error is likely. The chain has TRBV25-1 and TRBJ2-5; TRBD1 aligns across 10 bases. V lost 3 bases to trimming and J lost 5 bases; unmatched junction nucleotides: 18. This CDR3 has 19 amino acids. Germline V CDR1 and CDR2: MGHDK, SYGVNS. The CDR3 sequence is CASSDRGQGVGPALETQYS. The DNA for the CDR3 is TGTGCCAGCAGTGACCGCGGACAGGGGGTGGGACCCGCTTTGGAGACCCAGTACTCC.

The V and J genes are TRBV6-1 and TRBJ2-1; 9 nucleotides match TRBD1. V was pared by 5 bases and J by 3 bases, with 5 bases of the junction left unmatched. Per germline, CDR1 MNHNS and CDR2 SASEGT. The CDR3 consists of 15 residues. CDR3 residues: CASSYGTGLYNEQFF. For the CDR3, the DNA is TGTGCCAGCAGTTACGGGACAGGGCTCTACAATGAGCAGTTCTTC.

The gene calls are TRBV12-3 or TRBV12-4 and TRBJ2-1, with unresolved D. The J call may be in error: the DNA end matches TRBJ2-7 better. This CDR3 spans 13 amino acids. CDR3 in amino acids: CASSFLVNNEQYF. The DNA of the CDR3 is TGTGCCAGCAGTTTTCTAGTCAATAACGAGCAGTACTTC.

V usage is TRBV25-1 and J usage is TRBJ2-1, with D unclear. This CDR3 comprises 13 residues. Trimming took 3 bases from V and 3 from J, leaving 6 bases between them. Per germline, CDR1 MGHDK and CDR2 SYGVNS. CDR3 coding DNA: TGTGCCAGCAGTGATTCTCTCTACAATGAGCAGTTCTTC. It translates to CASSDSLYNEQFF.

The V call is TRBV6-1, the J call TRBJ2-1, with D hard to call. V gave up 2 bases and J gave up 10 bases, with 9 bases separating them. The CDR3 extends over 12 amino acids. Germline V CDR1 and CDR2: MNHNS, SASEGT. CDR3 sequence (DNA): TGTGCCAGCAGTGAATTGGTGAGCGAGCAGTTCTTC. Translated: CASSELVSEQFF.

This clonotype has a handful of counts. This rearrangement joins TRBV6-8 to TRBJ2-4, with 9 bases lining up with TRBD1. Gene TRBJ2-7 matches the end of the DNA better, so the J call may be wrong. The CDR3 runs to 15 residues. Germline V lookup: CDR1 MNHGY, CDR2 SAAAGT. CDR3 residues: CASSQTGTGTYEQYF. CDR3 in DNA: TGTGCCAGCAGTCAAACCGGGACAGGGACCTACGAGCAGTACTTC.

This chain joins TRBV6-1 and TRBJ2-1, with 12 positions matching TRBD1. Germline V CDR1 and CDR2: MNHNS, SASEGT. The J segment lost 10 bases and the V segment lost 11 bases, leaving 12 bases of the junction unmatched. The CDR3 length is 14 residues. The CDR3 sequence is CASLGTGGGYEQFF. CDR3 sequence (DNA): TGTGCCTCGCTCGGGACAGGGGGCGGGTACGAGCAGTTCTTC.